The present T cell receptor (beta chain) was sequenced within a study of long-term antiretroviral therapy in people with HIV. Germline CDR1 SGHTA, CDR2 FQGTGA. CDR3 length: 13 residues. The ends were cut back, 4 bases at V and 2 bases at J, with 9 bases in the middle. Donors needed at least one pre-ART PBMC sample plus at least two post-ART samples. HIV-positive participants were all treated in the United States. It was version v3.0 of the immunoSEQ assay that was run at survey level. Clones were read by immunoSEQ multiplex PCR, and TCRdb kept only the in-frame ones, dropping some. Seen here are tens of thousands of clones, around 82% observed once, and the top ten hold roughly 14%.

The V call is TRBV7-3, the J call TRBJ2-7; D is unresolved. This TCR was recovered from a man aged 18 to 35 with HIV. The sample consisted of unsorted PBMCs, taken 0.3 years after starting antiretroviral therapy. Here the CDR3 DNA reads TGTGCCAGCAGCTCGAAACCCACCTACGAGCAGTACTTC. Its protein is CASSSKPTYEQYF.